Each of the 19 T cell receptor beta chains below was sequenced from the same sample in a study of blood T cell repertoires in COVID-19. Sequenced by immunoSEQ multiplex PCR; TCRdb stores in-frame clones only, minus some. In the table there are about 40,000 clones, roughly nine tenths of which are singletons. Material for sequencing was peripheral blood. These receptors were taken from a young woman in a cohort sampled during active COVID-19.

The rearrangement links TRBV24-1 to TRBJ2-3; possibly TRBD2 for D (5 bases). V was shortened by 3 bases and J by 6 bases, with 21 bases between the two germline ends. CDR3 size: 17 residues. The V gene's germline CDR1 is KGHDR and CDR2 SFDVKD. In DNA form, the CDR3 reads TGTGCCACCAGTGATCCCTCGCCGGGGTTCAAATCGGATACGCAGTATTTT. Protein sequence: CATSDPSPGFKSDTQYF.

The chain recombines TRBV7-2 with TRBJ1-5; D gene unclear. The CDR3 contains 14 residues. Germline CDR1 is SGHTA and CDR2 is FQGNSA. The V end lost 3 bases, the J end lost 0 bases, and 6 bases lay between the germline ends. CDR3 amino acids: CASSFKASNQPQHF. The CDR3 coding sequence is TGTGCCAGCAGCTTCAAAGCTAGCAATCAGCCCCAGCATTTT.

V is TRBV7-9 and J is TRBJ2-1; 9 positions agree with TRBD1. The V gene end was trimmed by 5 bases and the J gene end by 10 bases; junction bases not matched to a gene: 12. Germline CDR1 and CDR2: SEHNR and FQNEAQ (reference sequence). The CDR3 consists of 15 residues. The CDR3 bases are TGTGCCAGCAGCGCAGGGGCACAGGGGGCTTGGGAGCAGTTCTTC. Its translation: CASSAGAQGAWEQFF.

This sequence joins TRBV28 and TRBJ1-2, with TRBD1 identical over 7 bases. The CDR3 has 14 amino acids. Looked up from germline, CDR1 is MDHEN and CDR2 is SYDVKM. Trimming took 9 bases from V and 0 from J; bases not matched to a gene: 7. The CDR3 DNA reads as TGTGCCAGTCGGGACAGCTTAGCTAACTATGGCTACACCTTC. This gives the protein CASRDSLANYGYTF.

The chain links TRBV9 to TRBJ1-3; tentative D call: TRBD1 (6 bases). V dropped 3 bases and J dropped 4 bases, with 8 bases sitting between them. The CDR3 is 13 residues long. The germline V gene encodes CDR1 SGDLS and CDR2 YYNGEE. The CDR3 protein is CASSEGGGNTIYF. The DNA for the CDR3 is TGTGCCAGCAGCGAAGGGGGAGGAAACACCATATATTTT.

V usage is TRBV28 and J usage is TRBJ1-2, with a possible D match to TRBD1 (5 bases). The germline gives CDR1 MDHEN, CDR2 SYDVKM. The CDR3 runs to 16 residues. Trimming removed 2 bases from V and 5 bases from J, with 18 bases in between. The CDR3 coding sequence is TGTGCCAGCAGTTTAGTATCGTACGGGGGAGATTATGGCTACACCTTC. Translating gives CASSLVSYGGDYGYTF.

The rearrangement joins TRBV6-2 or TRBV6-3 to TRBJ2-7, with TRBD2 matching over 10 bases. CDR3 length equals 15 residues. V gave up 2 bases and J gave up 2 bases; unmatched junction bases: 3. Germline V CDR1 and CDR2: MNHEY, SVGEGT. The CDR3 DNA sequence: TGTGCCAGCAGTTACACCCTAGCGGGAGCCTACGAGCAGTACTTC. It is translated as CASSYTLAGAYEQYF.

V is TRBV3-1 (or the pseudogene TRBV3-2) and J is TRBJ2-7, with 9 positions matching TRBD1. Germline trimming cut 4 bases from V and 3 bases from J; bases unmatched to any gene: 7. The CDR3 has 15 amino acids. Germline values: CDR1 LGHDT, CDR2 YNNKEL (reference sequence). CDR3 sequence reads: CASSRAGQGNYEQYF. As DNA, the CDR3 is TGTGCCAGCAGCCGCGCGGGACAGGGCAACTACGAGCAGTACTTC.

The chain employs TRBV15 and TRBJ2-7; D may be TRBD1 (5 bases). The germline V gene has CDR1 LNHNV and CDR2 YYDKDF (reference sequence). V was pared by 0 bases and J by 4 bases, with 7 bases between. This CDR3 is built from 13 residues. CDR3 DNA: TGTGCCACCAGCAGAGATCAGGGATACGAGCAGTACTTC. It translates to CATSRDQGYEQYF.

This clone was seen only once. The V gene is TRBV6-5, the J gene TRBJ2-1, with TRBD1 as a possible D gene (5 bases). Trimming took 0 bases from V and 5 from J, leaving 14 bases between them. The CDR3 is 16 amino acids. Germline values: CDR1 MNHEY, CDR2 SVGAGI. CDR3 protein: CASSYSNFLGHNEQFF. Here the CDR3 DNA reads TGTGCCAGCAGTTACTCGAATTTTTTGGGGCACAATGAGCAGTTCTTC.

This clone was counted a single time. The V gene is TRBV7-2, the J gene TRBJ2-7, with 8 bases that match TRBD1. J gave up 0 bases and V 6 bases, and 4 bases lay outside the gene matches. CDR3 length: 14 amino acids. The V gene's germline CDR1 is SGHTA and CDR2 FQGNSA. DNA of the CDR3: TGTGCCAGCAGAATTACAGGGGGCTCCTACGAGCAGTACTTC. Protein: CASRITGGSYEQYF.

The V and J genes are TRBV9 and TRBJ2-1; D gene uncertain. Deletions cut 7 bases from V and 6 bases from J, with 14 bases between. This CDR3 comprises 13 residues. CDR1 is SGDLS, CDR2 YYNGEE, per germline. CDR3: CASGRSQINEQFF. Written as DNA, the CDR3 is TGTGCCAGCGGGCGCTCACAAATCAATGAGCAGTTCTTC.

The chain combines TRBV7-9 with TRBJ2-7; 7 nucleotides line up with TRBD2. Per the germline V gene, CDR1 is SEHNR and CDR2 is FQNEAQ (reference sequence). The V segment lost 4 bases and the J segment 4 bases; nucleotides outside the gene matches: 13. This CDR3 is 16 amino acids long. Here the CDR3 DNA reads TGTGCCAGCAGCTCCGATCTCGGGACGGGAGGATACGAGCAGTACTTC. This translates into CASSSDLGTGGYEQYF.

A single count supports this clone. The chain employs TRBV4-2 and TRBJ2-1, with TRBD2 as a possible D gene (7 bases). Trimming removed 5 bases at V and 3 bases at J, with 20 bases between. CDR3 length: 17 residues. Per the germline V gene, CDR1 is LGHNA and CDR2 is YNFKEQ. For the CDR3, the DNA is TGTGCCAGCAGCGTGGGGGGGGGCACAAATAGCTACAATGAGCAGTTCTTC. Its translation: CASSVGGGTNSYNEQFF.

The genes are TRBV7-2 and TRBJ2-1; no clear D. The V gene's germline CDR1 is SGHTA and CDR2 FQGNSA. V was clipped by 3 bases and J by 9 bases, with 6 bases between them. The CDR3 is 11 residues long. DNA of the CDR3: TGTGCCAGCAGCTTCATGCGTGAGCAGTTCTTC. Protein product: CASSFMREQFF.

This clone was counted a few times. This chain links TRBV27 with TRBJ2-7; 12 bases fit TRBD2. Germline CDR1 reads MNHEY; CDR2 reads SMNVEV (reference sequence). The V segment lost 1 base and the J segment 3 bases; nucleotides outside the gene matches: 10. This CDR3 comprises 18 residues. CDR3 loop: CASSLFRTSGNRLYEQYF. In DNA, the CDR3 is TGTGCCAGCAGTTTATTCCGGACTAGCGGGAATCGACTCTACGAGCAGTACTTC.

The J gene is TRBJ2-5, the V gene TRBV6-6; 9 positions agree with TRBD2. This CDR3 region has 13 residues. Germline loops: CDR1 MNHNY, CDR2 SVGAGI (reference sequence). Trimming cost V 6 bases and J 5 bases; bases outside gene matches: 4. CDR3 residues: CASSPLAGETQYF. DNA for the CDR3: TGTGCCAGCAGCCCCCTAGCGGGGGAGACCCAGTACTTC.

The gene calls are TRBV28 and TRBJ2-7, with D perhaps matching TRBD2 (7 bases). The CDR3 has 14 residues. Germline V gene lookup returns CDR1 MDHEN and CDR2 SYDVKM. The V end lost 2 bases, the J end lost 2 bases, and 10 bases lay between the germline ends. CDR3 in DNA: TGTGCCAGCAGTTTAGGGGGGGCGGCCTACGAGCAGTACTTC. Its protein is CASSLGGAAYEQYF.

This rearrangement joins TRBV12-3 or TRBV12-4 to TRBJ1-1, with 8 bases matching TRBD1. This CDR3 is 11 amino acids long. V gave up 6 bases and J gave up 11 bases; unmatched junction bases: 5. The CDR3 region has the DNA TGTGCCAGCAGCCCGGGACAGGAGGCTTTCTTT. Amino acids: CASSPGQEAFF.